This entry describes one T cell receptor beta chain. The data derive from a study of T-cell reconstitution after alpha-beta-depleted transplantation in children. As it was prepared, the TCRbeta library received unique molecular identifiers. MiXCR, applied by TCRdb to the PCR reads, yields one record per CDR3 protein. The data show roughly 500,000 distinct CDR3 sequences, around a third seen once. This CDR3 has 15 residues. Trimming removed 4 bases from V and 2 bases from J, with 15 bases in between. Germline V lookup: CDR1 SGHDT, CDR2 YYEEEE. The clonotype was recovered from a human donor who donated a stem cell graft to a child with aplastic anemia. This material consisted of PBMCs from the stem cell graft donor, taken from the stem cell graft. The rearrangement links TRBV5-6 to TRBJ2-5, with D perhaps given as TRBD1 or TRBD2 (5 bases each). The CDR3 DNA reads TGTGCCAGCAGCCGCCGGGACCGCCGACAAGAGACCCAGTACTTC. Its protein is CASSRRDRRQETQYF.